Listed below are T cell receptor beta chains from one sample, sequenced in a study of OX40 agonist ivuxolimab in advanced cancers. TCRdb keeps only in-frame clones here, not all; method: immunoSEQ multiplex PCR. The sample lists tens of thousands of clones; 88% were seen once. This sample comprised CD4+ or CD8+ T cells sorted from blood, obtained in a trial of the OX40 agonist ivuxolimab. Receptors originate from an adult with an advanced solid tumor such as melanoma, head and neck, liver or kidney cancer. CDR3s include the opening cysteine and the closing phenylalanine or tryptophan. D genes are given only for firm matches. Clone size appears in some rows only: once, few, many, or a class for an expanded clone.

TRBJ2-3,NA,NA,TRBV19,TGTGCCAGTAGTCCCGGGGGGCTGGGGACAGATACGCAGTATTTT,CASSPGGLGTDTQYF
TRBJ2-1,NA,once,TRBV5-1,TGCGCCAGCAGCTCGGGGGACAGGGGCCTAGCGGGAATCGATGAGCAGTTCTTC,CASSSGDRGLAGIDEQFF
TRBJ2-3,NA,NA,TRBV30,TGTGCCTGGACCAGCGGAGTCAGCACAGATACGCAGTATTTT,CAWTSGVSTDTQYF
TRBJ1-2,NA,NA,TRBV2,TGTGCCAGCAGTGAAGAGGGACGACGGTTGGGCTACACCTTC,CASSEEGRRLGYTF
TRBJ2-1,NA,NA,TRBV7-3,TGTGCCAGCAGCTTAATCGGGACGAACTACAATGAGCAGTTCTTC,CASSLIGTNYNEQFF
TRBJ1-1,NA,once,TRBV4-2,TGTGCCAGCAGCCAAGAGAGAGTGAACACTGAAGCTTTCTTT,CASSQERVNTEAFF
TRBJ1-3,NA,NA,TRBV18,TGTGCCAGCTCACCAGTGGTAGAGCCTACTGGAAACACCATATATTTT,CASSPVVEPTGNTIYF
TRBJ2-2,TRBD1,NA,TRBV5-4,TGTGCCAGCAGCTCCGGGACAGCTCAAAACACCGGGGAGCTGTTTTTT,CASSSGTAQNTGELFF
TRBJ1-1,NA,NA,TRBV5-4,TGTGCCAGCAGCTTGGATCCAGGGCGGACTGAAGCTTTCTTT,CASSLDPGRTEAFF
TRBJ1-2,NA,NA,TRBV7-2,TGTGCCAGCAGCTTATTCGGGCTGGGGGGCTACACCTTC,CASSLFGLGGYTF
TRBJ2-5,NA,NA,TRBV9,TGTGCCAGCAGCGTAGATGCTCTGGTGGGGGAGACCCAGTACTTC,CASSVDALVGETQYF
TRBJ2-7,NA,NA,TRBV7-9,TGTGCCAGCTCTGCTTCCTACGAGCAGTACTTC,CASSASYEQYF
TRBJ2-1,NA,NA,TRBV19,TGTGCCAGTAGTATAGCGACGACTTCCCGCTTCTGGTTCTTC,CASSIATTSRFWFF
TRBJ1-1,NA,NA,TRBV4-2,TGTGCCAGCAGGTACATGAACACTGAAGCTTTCTTT,CASRYMNTEAFF
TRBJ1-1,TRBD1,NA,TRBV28,TGTGCCAGCAGTTTGCCGGGACAGATATTTTTCTTT,CASSLPGQIFFF
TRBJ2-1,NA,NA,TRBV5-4,TGTGCCAGCACTCACAAGGGGCGGAGTGACGAGCAGTTCTTC,CASTHKGRSDEQFF
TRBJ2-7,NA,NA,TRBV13,TGTGCCAGCAGCTCCCTCGGATCGAACTACGAGCAGTACTTC,CASSSLGSNYEQYF
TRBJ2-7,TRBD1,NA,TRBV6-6,TGTGCCAGCAGACCGGGACAGGGGGTTTACGAGCAGTACTTC,CASRPGQGVYEQYF
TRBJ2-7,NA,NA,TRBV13,TGTGCCAGCAGCCCTACGAGGATGGGTTCCTACGAGCAGTACTTC,CASSPTRMGSYEQYF
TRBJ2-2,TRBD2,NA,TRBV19,TGTGCCTCAAGGCCCGGGACTAGAGATCCCACCGGGGAGCTGTTTTTT,CASRPGTRDPTGELFF
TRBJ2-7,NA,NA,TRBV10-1,TGCGCCACCCAGAAAAACAGCGCCGACGAGCAGTACTTC,CATQKNSADEQYF
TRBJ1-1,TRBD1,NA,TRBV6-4,TGTGCCAGCAGTGACTCCGCAGGGGGCGCGCACGTGGAATACTTT,CASSDSAGGAHVEYF
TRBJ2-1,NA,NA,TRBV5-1,TGCGCCAGCAGCTCCGCTGGCGGCTCCTCCTACAATGAGCAGTTCTTC,CASSSAGGSSYNEQFF
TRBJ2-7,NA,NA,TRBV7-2,TGTGCCAGCAGCTTAGGTAGGGACTACGAGCAGTACTTC,CASSLGRDYEQYF
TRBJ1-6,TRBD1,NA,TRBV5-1,TGCGCCAGCGGACAGGGGGCTGGTTTTCCCCTCCACTTT,CASGQGAGFPLHF
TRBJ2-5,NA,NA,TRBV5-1,TGCGCCAGCAGCGCGGGTTGGGGGGAAGAGACCCAGTACTTC,CASSAGWGEETQYF
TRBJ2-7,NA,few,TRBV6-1,TGTGCCAGCAGGGAACTGCTAACAGGGCGCGAGCAGTACTTC,CASRELLTGREQYF